The 15 T cell receptor beta chains below all came from one sample that was sequenced in a study of cytomegalovirus exposure and HLA in healthy donors. PCR used 60 Vbeta primers and 13 Jbeta primers. TCRdb's table, derived via immunoSEQ multiplex PCR, lists solely in-frame clones and lacks some. The profile covers some 160,000 clones, with roughly 80% appearing a single time and less than 2.5% taken by the ten largest. The sequencing sample was made of PBMCs. These TCRs come from a man aged 50-60 years in good health and CMV-seropositive.

This clone was seen once. This sequence joins TRBV5-1 and TRBJ2-1, with 8 bases identical to TRBD1. The germline V gene encodes CDR1 SGHRS and CDR2 YFSETQ. V gave up 0 bases and J gave up 4 bases; unmatched junction bases: 3. The CDR3 sequence is 15 residues long. DNA of the CDR3: TGCGCCAGCAGCTTGGTACAGGGGGGATACAATGAGCAGTTCTTC. This codes for CASSLVQGGYNEQFF.

V usage is TRBV27 and J usage is TRBJ2-7; D perhaps matches TRBD1 (6 bases). Germline-derived CDR1 and CDR2 are MNHEY and SMNVEV (reference sequence). Trimming removed 5 bases at V and 4 bases at J, with 12 bases between. CDR3 length equals 13 residues. The CDR3 bases are TGTGCCAGCAGTCCCCGGGACATTTACGAGCAGTACTTC. Its translation: CASSPRDIYEQYF.

This sequence joins TRBV19 and TRBJ1-4; 9 bases fit TRBD1. This CDR3 has 16 residues. In germline, CDR1 is LNHDA, CDR2 SQIVND (reference sequence). V was pared by 1 base and J by 5 bases, with 5 bases of the junction left unmatched. The CDR3 loop reads CASSIVKTGGNEKLFF. The CDR3 DNA reads TGTGCCAGTAGTATAGTAAAGACAGGGGGAAATGAAAAACTGTTTTTT.

This clone was counted between two and nine times. The chain recombines TRBV5-1 with TRBJ2-3; TRBD2 matches 16 bases. The CDR3 extends over 15 amino acids. The germline V gene has CDR1 SGHRS and CDR2 YFSETQ. Unmatched junction bases numbered 2, after V lost 5 bases and J lost 5 bases. The CDR3 loop reads CASRGTSGGGDTQYF. CDR3 DNA sequence: TGCGCCAGCAGAGGGACTAGCGGGGGGGGAGATACGCAGTATTTT.

The chain joins TRBV7-3 to TRBJ1-5, with D possibly being TRBD1 (5 bases). V lost 5 bases and J 4 bases, leaving 9 bases between the germline ends. In germline, CDR1 is SGHTA, CDR2 FQGTGA. There are 13 residues in the CDR3. CDR3 in DNA: TGTGCCAGCAGCCCTCAGGGTAATCAGCCCCAGCATTTT. It encodes CASSPQGNQPQHF. The full variable domain, its missing parts supplied by reference TRBV7-3 and TRBJ1-5, is GAGVSQTPSNKVTEKGKYVELRCDPISGHTALYWYRQSLGQGPEFLIYFQGTGAADDSGLPNDRFFAVRPEGSVSTLKIQRTERGDSAVYLCASSPQGNQPQHFGDGTRLSIL.

Only a few counts were recorded for this clone. V usage is TRBV19 and J usage is TRBJ2-7; TRBD2 agrees at 8 bases. The CDR3 spans 14 residues. From germline, CDR1 is LNHDA and CDR2 SQIVND (reference sequence). V shed 10 bases and J 1 base; nucleotides not matched to a gene: 9. The CDR3 is CATKVAGGSYEQYF. DNA for the CDR3: TGTGCCACCAAGGTGGCGGGGGGATCCTACGAGCAGTACTTC. Using reference TRBV19 and TRBJ2-7 for the parts outside the CDR3, the full variable domain is DGGITQSPKYLFRKEGQNVTLSCEQNLNHDAMYWYRQDPGQGLRLIYYSQIVNDFQKGDIAEGYSVSREKKESFPLTVTSAQKNPTAFYLCATKVAGGSYEQYFGPGTRLTVT.

The rearrangement uses TRBV27 and TRBJ1-6, with 10 nucleotides matching TRBD1. With V trimmed by 4 bases and J by 7 bases, 1 base remained unmatched. Germline lookup yields CDR1 MNHEY and CDR2 SMNVEV (reference sequence). The length of the CDR3 is 14 residues. The CDR3 DNA sequence: TGTGCCAGCAGTTGGACAGGGGGAAATTCACCCCTCCACTTT. The encoded protein is CASSWTGGNSPLHF.

The chain recombines TRBV4-3 with TRBJ1-3, with D tentatively TRBD1 (6 bases). Germline V CDR1 and CDR2: LGHNA, YSLEER. This CDR3 spans 16 amino acids. Between the trimmed V and J ends, which lost 2 bases and 2 bases, there was a span of 13 bases. The CDR3 here is CASSQSRHRAGNTIYF. CDR3 bases: TGCGCCAGCAGCCAATCCCGGCACAGGGCTGGAAACACCATATATTTT.

The CDR3 region is CASCAGDYNEQFF. DNA of the CDR3: TGTGCCAGCTGCGCGGGGGACTACAATGAGCAGTTCTTC. The chain carries TRBV14 and TRBJ2-1; 7 bases match TRBD2. The V gene's germline CDR1 is SGHDN and CDR2 FVKESK. The junction had 4 bases not matched to a gene; V was cut back by 8 bases and J by 3 bases. The CDR3 is made up of 13 amino acids.

The chain joins TRBV5-6 to TRBJ1-6; 10 nucleotides agree with TRBD1. The CDR3 has 16 amino acids. The V segment lost 0 bases and the J segment 7 bases; nucleotides outside the gene matches: 4. From germline, CDR1 is SGHDT and CDR2 YYEEEE. The CDR3 region is CASSLGQGARNSPLHF. The CDR3, as DNA: TGTGCCAGCAGCTTGGGACAGGGGGCGCGGAATTCACCCCTCCACTTT.

This chain connects TRBV20-1 to TRBJ1-4; a possible D gene is TRBD1 (5 bases). Germline CDR1 DFQATT, CDR2 SNEGSKA (reference sequence). The CDR3 consists of 11 residues. The ends were cut back, 6 bases at V and 7 bases at J, with 9 bases in the middle. The CDR3 loop reads CSARGGEKLFF. CDR3 in DNA: TGCAGTGCCCGGGGGGGTGAAAAACTGTTTTTT.

This chain links TRBV6-1 with TRBJ1-3, with 8 bases that match TRBD1. The CDR3 sequence is 15 residues long. The V segment lost 8 bases and the J segment 0 bases; nucleotides outside the gene matches: 6. CDR1 and CDR2 (germline): MNHNS, SASEGT. CDR3 nucleotides: TGTGCCAGCGGGACAGGCAACCCCTCTGGAAACACCATATATTTT. This codes for CASGTGNPSGNTIYF.

The V gene is TRBV4-1, the J gene TRBJ2-2; weak D call: TRBD1 (7 bases). The V and J ends lost 3 bases and 4 bases respectively, with 15 bases between them. The CDR3 is made up of 16 amino acids. Per the germline V gene, CDR1 is MGHRA and CDR2 is YSYEKL. The CDR3 nucleotides are TGCGCCAGCAGCCAGGACCAGGGGGGCCTCACCGGGGAGCTGTTTTTT. Protein sequence: CASSQDQGGLTGELFF.

Here the CDR3 DNA reads TGCAGCGTTGCCCCCGACAGGGGCTATGGCTACACCTTC. As protein: CSVAPDRGYGYTF. The genes are TRBV29-1 and TRBJ1-2, with 8 bases matching TRBD1. Trimming at V came to 4 bases and at J to 4 bases, leaving 5 bases not matched to a gene. CDR3 size: 13 residues. Per the germline V gene, CDR1 is SQVTM and CDR2 is ANQGSEA.

V usage is TRBV7-2 and J usage is TRBJ2-1, with D unresolved. The CDR3 spans 12 residues. V lost 8 bases, J lost 4 bases, and 9 bases lay in between. Germline V gives CDR1 SGHTA, CDR2 FQGNSA. This chain's CDR3 is CASGSSYNEQFF. Here the CDR3 DNA reads TGTGCCAGCGGCTCGAGTTACAATGAGCAGTTCTTC.